The 8 T cell receptor beta chains below were found in one sample sequenced in a study of early T cells in non-severe SARS-CoV-2 infection (dated by TCRdb to about 2021). The library was produced with 5' RACE. The sequencing machine was a NextSeq 500. TCRdb reran the public reads through fastp at Q25 and MiXCR, keeping productive beta chains. Rows are unified per CDR3 protein, each entry keeping the most common DNA and genes. In all, the sample holds 25,000 to 35,000 distinct CDR3 sequences, and about 2.9% of those were seen once. Clones ranked in the top ten supply approximately 0.71% of the sample. Input material: whole blood. The receptors stem from an adult who was a healthcare worker with PCR-confirmed SARS-CoV-2 infection or an uninfected control (not recorded which).

The rearrangement links TRBV7-9 to TRBJ2-3; the match to TRBD2 covers 15 bases. CDR3 length: 16 amino acids. With 6 bases clipped from V and 13 bases from J, the junction kept 14 bases outside the gene matches. Germline CDR1 SEHNR, CDR2 FQNEAQ (reference sequence). DNA for the CDR3: TGTGCCAGCAGGCCACCGAGGACTAGCGGGGGGGCCGAGGAGTATTTT. Its protein product is CASRPPRTSGGAEEYF. The full variable domain, in which reference TRBV7-9 and TRBJ2-3 provide the parts outside the CDR3, is DTGVSQNPRHKITKRGQNVTFRCDPISEHNRLYWYRQTLGQGPEFLTYFQNEAQLEKSRLLSDRFSAERPKGSFSTLEIQRTEQGDSAMYLCASRPPRTSGGAEEYFGPGTRLTVL.

This clonotype was recorded at least ten times. The J gene is TRBJ2-1, the V gene TRBV20-1, with 11 bases lining up with TRBD1. V was pared by 1 base and J by 0 bases, with 8 bases of the junction left unmatched. There are 18 residues in the CDR3. Germline values: CDR1 DFQATT, CDR2 SNEGSKA (reference sequence). In DNA form, the CDR3 reads TGCAGTGCTAGAGGTGGACAGGGGGCGGCCTTCTCCTACAATGAGCAGTTCTTC. This codes for CSARGGQGAAFSYNEQFF.

This clonotype was detected ten times or more. The CDR3, as DNA: TGTGCCAGCAGCCAGATGGGGGGGTTTAACTATGGCTACACCTTC. Translated: CASSQMGGFNYGYTF. The chain uses TRBV7-6 and TRBJ1-2; perhaps TRBD1 as D (5 bases). Germline V gives CDR1 SGHVS, CDR2 FNYEAQ. The CDR3 runs 15 residues. V was pared by 5 bases and J by 1 base, with 14 bases between. The entire variable domain, with the rest obtained from reference TRBV7-6 and TRBJ1-2, is as follows: GAGVSQSPRYKVTKRGQDVALRCDPISGHVSLYWYRQALGQGPEFLTYFNYEAQQDKSGLPNDRFSAERPEGSISTLTIQRTEQRDSAMYRCASSQMGGFNYGYTFGSGTRLTVV.

Many counts were recorded for this clonotype. This chain joins TRBV24-1 and TRBJ2-1, with TRBD1 identical over 9 bases. Germline CDR1 and CDR2: KGHDR and SFDVKD. The CDR3 loop spans 12 amino acids. Trimming removed 7 bases from V and 7 bases from J; junction bases left unmatched: 1. The CDR3 loop is CATSGQGNEQFF. The CDR3 DNA is TGTGCCACCAGCGGACAGGGGAATGAGCAGTTCTTC.

This clonotype was observed at least ten times. In nucleotides, the CDR3 is TGTGCCAGCTCACCTTGGGGCCGACTGAATGAAAAACTGTTTTTT. It translates to CASSPWGRLNEKLFF. The chain recombines TRBV18 with TRBJ1-4, with a possible D match to TRBD1 (5 bases). With 3 bases removed from V and 5 bases from J, the gap between germline ends came to 13 bases. The germline gives CDR1 KGHSH, CDR2 LQKENI. CDR3 length: 15 amino acids. The variable domain in full, completed from reference TRBV18 and TRBJ1-4, reads NAGVMQNPRHLVRRRGQEARLRCSPMKGHSHVYWYRQLPEEGLKFMVYLQKENIIDESGMPKERFSAEFPKEGPSILRIQQVVRGDSAAYFCASSPWGRLNEKLFFGSGTQLSVL.

Ten or more counts support this clonotype. V is TRBV20-1 and J is TRBJ2-5; D is unclear. Germline values: CDR1 DFQATT, CDR2 SNEGSKA (reference sequence). V was clipped by 2 bases and J by 5 bases, with 9 bases between them. The CDR3 is 12 amino acids. In nucleotides, the CDR3 is TGCAGTGCTAGACTAGGTCGCGAGACCCAGTACTTC. Protein sequence: CSARLGRETQYF.

This clonotype occurred many times. The chain joins TRBV20-1 to TRBJ1-1; 7 nucleotides agree with TRBD1. The trim removed 3 bases at V and 1 base at J, leaving 11 bases unmatched. Germline lookup yields CDR1 DFQATT and CDR2 SNEGSKA (reference sequence). The CDR3 contains 16 residues. CDR3 residues: CSARGDSRQGNTEAFF. CDR3 coding DNA: TGCAGTGCTAGGGGGGACTCACGACAGGGGAACACTGAAGCTTTCTTT.

Ten or more counts support this clonotype. The chain joins TRBV7-9 to TRBJ1-4; a weak D match, TRBD1 (5 bases). This CDR3 comprises 16 residues. Trimming stripped 5 bases from V and 8 bases from J, with 21 bases between. Germline CDR1 SEHNR, CDR2 FQNEAQ (reference sequence). CDR3 DNA sequence: TGTGCCAGCAGCGCAGAGGGGAGCGGGTTAGGGGAAAAACTGTTTTTT. The encoded protein is CASSAEGSGLGEKLFF.